Included here is one T cell receptor (beta chain) sequence, with context. The data derive from a study of blood T cell repertoires in COVID-19. Study summary: Whether acute or convalescent, the COVID-19 samples came from the United States, Italy and Spain. From T cells, B-cell-depleted T cells, or PBMCs came the material, which was cDNA or gDNA.

Germline CDR1 reads LNHDA; CDR2 reads SQIVND (reference sequence). V shed 4 bases and J 5 bases; nucleotides not matched to a gene: 8. There are 15 residues in the CDR3. As originally analysed: Amplified reference gene primers provided the basis for estimating nucleated cell counts. Clones were sequenced by immunoSEQ multiplex PCR, and TCRdb holds only the in-frame ones, with some missing. The V and J calls and clone size were taken over from that table, and D and trimming were inferred from the DNA. In the table there are 95,000 to 110,000 clones, roughly nine tenths of which are singletons. The origin of this receptor is a human donor in a cohort sampled during active COVID-19. Sequencing input: peripheral blood. The chain links TRBV19 to TRBJ2-7; 10 positions match TRBD1. CDR3: CASSTRDRGIDEQYF. The CDR3 DNA follows: TGTGCCAGTAGTACCCGGGACAGGGGCATCGACGAGCAGTACTTC.